Presented here are 32 T cell receptor beta chains from one specimen sequenced in a study of beta chain features in type 1 diabetes. The study, taken as a whole, reports: People with Type 1 diabetes carried modestly yet significantly shorter TCRB CDR3s in all four CD4+ subsets.

Every isolated RNA sample was fully reverse transcribed, so sequencing captured expressed TCRB transcripts. The table came from immunoSEQ multiplex PCR; TCRdb's copy has only in-frame clones and leaves some out. The top ten hold roughly 0.5% of the sample, which has about 160,000 clones, 7% to 9% seen once. Antigens for these TCRs are unknown. Sample: central memory CD4+ T cells from blood. Every receptor here comes from a man aged 18 to 29 with type 1 diabetes.

J is TRBJ1-1 and V is TRBV18; 8 nucleotides line up with TRBD1. Looked up from germline, CDR1 is KGHSH and CDR2 is LQKENI. The trim removed 3 bases at V and 6 bases at J, leaving 9 bases unmatched. This CDR3 comprises 15 residues. DNA for the CDR3: TGTGCCAGCTCACCTATTGGACAGGGTAGCGCTGAAGCTTTCTTT. Its translation: CASSPIGQGSAEAFF. Looking up the rest from reference TRBV18 and TRBJ1-1 gives the full variable domain: NAGVMQNPRHLVRRRGQEARLRCSPMKGHSHVYWYRQLPEEGLKFMVYLQKENIIDESGMPKERFSAEFPKEGPSILRIQQVVRGDSAAYFCASSPIGQGSAEAFFGQGTRLTVV.

V usage is TRBV5-6 and J usage is TRBJ1-2, with a possible D match to TRBD1 (6 bases). Germline V gene data show CDR1 as SGHDT and CDR2 as YYEEEE. Trimming left V 1 base short and J 3 bases short, with 22 bases between. This CDR3 comprises 18 residues. DNA for the CDR3: TGTGCCAGCAGCTTGCTTGTTTACCAACAGGGCGGTGACTATGGCTACACCTTC. Amino acids: CASSLLVYQQGGDYGYTF.

A few counts support this clone. This chain joins TRBV6-5 and TRBJ2-1; TRBD1 is a possible D gene (6 bases). Germline lookup yields CDR1 MNHEY and CDR2 SVGAGI. This CDR3 has 12 residues. V lost 6 bases to trimming and J lost 10 bases, with 13 bases between them. DNA for the CDR3: TGTGCCAGCAGGGGACAAGGTCTGGAGCAGTTCTTC. Translated: CASRGQGLEQFF.

This clone was found a few times. This chain joins TRBV9 and TRBJ2-5; 14 bases are a match to TRBD2. The CDR3 runs to 16 residues. The V gene's germline CDR1 is SGDLS and CDR2 YYNGEE. V shed 4 bases and J 4 bases; nucleotides not matched to a gene: 6. CDR3 DNA: TGTGCCAGCAGCCAGATTGGACTAGCGGGGGGAGAGACCCAGTACTTC. Amino acid sequence: CASSQIGLAGGETQYF. The variable domain in full, with the rest retrieved from reference TRBV9 and TRBJ2-5, is DSGVTQTPKHLITATGQRVTLRCSPRSGDLSVYWYQQSLDQGLQFLIQYYNGEERAKGNILERFSAQQFPDLHSELNLSSLELGDSALYFCASSQIGLAGGETQYFGPGTRLLVL.

This clone was observed a few times. The J gene is TRBJ1-5, the V gene TRBV30; possibly TRBD1 for D (6 bases). Trimming stripped 0 bases from V and 5 bases from J, with 14 bases between. The length of the CDR3 is 15 residues. Germline V gene lookup returns CDR1 GTSNPN and CDR2 SVGIG (reference sequence). The CDR3 DNA follows: TGTGCCTGGAGTGTACGAGGGGCAGGGGATCAGCCCCAGCATTTT. Translating gives CAWSVRGAGDQPQHF. The full variable domain, its missing parts supplied by reference TRBV30 and TRBJ1-5, is SQTIHQWPATLVQPVGSPLSLECTVEGTSNPNLYWYRQAAGRGLQLLFYSVGIGQISSEVPQNLSASRPQDRQFILSSKKLLLSDSGFYLCAWSVRGAGDQPQHFGDGTRLSIL.

The chain recombines TRBV5-4 with TRBJ2-1; 7 nucleotides agree with TRBD2. After removal of 8 bases from V and 10 bases from J, the junction contained 12 bases not matched to a gene. This CDR3 has 13 amino acids. Germline V gene sequence: CDR1 SGHNT, CDR2 YYREEE (reference sequence). The CDR3 protein is CASQGWREYEQFF. The CDR3 bases are TGTGCCAGTCAGGGTTGGCGGGAGTACGAGCAGTTCTTC.

V usage is TRBV5-1 and J usage is TRBJ2-4; 11 bases agree with TRBD1. V shed 0 bases, J shed 3 bases, and the junction held 2 bases outside the gene matches. Per the germline V gene, CDR1 is SGHRS and CDR2 is YFSETQ. This CDR3 contains 16 residues. This CDR3 is CASSLGTGGDKNIQYF. The CDR3 DNA reads TGCGCCAGCAGCTTGGGGACAGGGGGCGACAAAAACATTCAGTACTTC.

In this sample, this clone turned up a few times. This chain connects TRBV6-5 to TRBJ1-5; TRBD1 matches at 7 bases. V was pared by 6 bases and J by 5 bases, with 4 bases of the junction left unmatched. This CDR3 region has 13 residues. Germline V gene lookup returns CDR1 MNHEY and CDR2 SVGAGI. The CDR3 bases are TGTGCCAGCAGAGACAGGGTGGATCAGCCCCAGCATTTT. It codes for CASRDRVDQPQHF.

The gene calls are TRBV6-6 and TRBJ2-7; 10 bases align to TRBD1. Germline CDR1 and CDR2: MNHNY and SVGAGI (reference sequence). The CDR3 contains 13 residues. With 5 bases clipped from V and 8 bases from J, the junction kept 6 bases outside the gene matches. The CDR3 DNA reads as TGTGCCAGCAGTCTCCGGGGACAGGGGAAGCAGTACTTC. Protein sequence: CASSLRGQGKQYF.

This chain connects TRBV11-2 to TRBJ2-7; 15 bases align to TRBD2. The CDR3 spans 16 residues. Per germline, CDR1 SGHAT and CDR2 FQNNGV. Trimming cost V 6 bases and J 3 bases; bases outside gene matches: 6. CDR3 DNA: TGTGCCAGCAGTGCGGGACTAGCGGGAGGCGGCTACGAGCAGTACTTC. This gives the protein CASSAGLAGGGYEQYF.

This clone appeared many times. The rearrangement links TRBV5-6 to TRBJ2-6; TRBD1 is a possible D gene (5 bases). The CDR3 loop spans 18 amino acids. In germline, CDR1 is SGHDT, CDR2 YYEEEE. V was pared by 0 bases and J by 4 bases, with 17 bases between. CDR3 DNA sequence: TGTGCCAGCAGCTTGGCCAAGTTTCAGGGTTCCGGGGCCAACGTCCTGACTTTC. Translating gives CASSLAKFQGSGANVLTF.

The chain has TRBV5-1 and TRBJ1-1, with 7 bases identical to TRBD1. Trimming cost V 4 bases and J 6 bases; bases outside gene matches: 9. CDR3 size: 14 residues. Germline CDR1 SGHRS, CDR2 YFSETQ. The DNA for the CDR3 is TGCGCCAGCAGCAGGACGGGACAGATAGCTGAAGCTTTCTTT. The encoded protein is CASSRTGQIAEAFF. The full variable domain, in which reference TRBV5-1 and TRBJ1-1 provide the parts outside the CDR3, is KAGVTQTPRYLIKTRGQQVTLSCSPISGHRSVSWYQQTPGQGLQFLFEYFSETQRNKGNFPGRFSGRQFSNSRSEMNVSTLELGDSALYLCASSRTGQIAEAFFGQGTRLTVV.

This clone showed up just a few times. The gene calls are TRBV6-5 and TRBJ2-7, with D hard to call. V was cut by 7 bases and J by 0 bases, with 7 bases left in between. Germline assignment: CDR1 MNHEY and CDR2 SVGAGI. CDR3 size: 12 residues. The CDR3 region has the DNA TGTGCCAGCAAGAGGAGCTCCTACGAGCAGTACTTC. Protein sequence: CASKRSSYEQYF.

The chain employs TRBV7-2 and TRBJ2-5; 8 bases align to TRBD1. The CDR3 spans 15 residues. CDR1 and CDR2 (germline): SGHTA, FQGNSA. The V and J ends lost 8 bases and 4 bases, in that order; junction bases with no gene match: 12. The DNA of the CDR3 is TGTGCCAGCTGCTCCGGGAACACAGGGGGAGAGACCCAGTACTTC. It translates to CASCSGNTGGETQYF.

A few counts support this clone. The identical CDR3 is also encoded by other nucleotide sequences in the sample. The chain employs TRBV5-1 and TRBJ2-3; the match to TRBD1 covers 8 bases. V lost 0 bases to trimming and J lost 3 bases; unmatched junction nucleotides: 3. Germline loops: CDR1 SGHRS, CDR2 YFSETQ. This CDR3 is 15 amino acids long. CDR3 region: CASSLETGGTDTQYF. For the CDR3, the DNA is TGCGCCAGCAGCTTGGAAACAGGGGGTACAGATACGCAGTATTTT.

The gene calls are TRBV28 and TRBJ2-5, with unresolved D. CDR3 size: 10 residues. Trimming took 6 bases from V and 5 from J, leaving 4 bases between them. Per the germline V gene, CDR1 is MDHEN and CDR2 is SYDVKM. The CDR3 here is CASSLETQYF. CDR3 DNA: TGTGCCAGCAGCCTCGAGACCCAGTACTTC.

The chain recombines TRBV27 with TRBJ1-1; possible D gene TRBD1, 6 bases. V lost 6 bases and J lost 1, with 21 bases in between. Germline V gene data show CDR1 as MNHEY and CDR2 as SMNVEV (reference sequence). The CDR3 has 17 amino acids. The CDR3 region is CASSSKIYTRGNTEAFF. The CDR3 DNA reads TGTGCCAGCAGCTCGAAAATTTACACCAGGGGGAACACTGAAGCTTTCTTT.

This clone was seen a handful of times. The chain recombines TRBV5-1 with TRBJ2-1; 9 bases are shared with TRBD1. CDR1 SGHRS and CDR2 YFSETQ come from the germline V gene. CDR3 size: 15 residues. The V gene end was trimmed by 5 bases and the J gene end by 6 bases; junction bases not matched to a gene: 9. CDR3 protein: CASRPPGQGFNEQFF. The CDR3 nucleotides read TGCGCCAGCAGGCCCCCGGGACAGGGTTTCAATGAGCAGTTCTTC.

V usage is TRBV15 and J usage is TRBJ2-7; D perhaps matches TRBD2 (6 bases). V lost 8 bases and J 2 bases, leaving 16 bases between the germline ends. Germline loops: CDR1 LNHNV, CDR2 YYDKDF (reference sequence). The CDR3 runs to 14 residues. The CDR3, as DNA: TGTGCCACCTCTCCAGGGACTCCAGCCTACGAGCAGTACTTC. Its translation is CATSPGTPAYEQYF.

This clone has a handful of counts. The chain recombines TRBV7-2 with TRBJ2-4, with D possibly being TRBD2 (5 bases). The CDR3 covers 13 residues. Trimming took 2 bases from V and 12 from J, leaving 14 bases between them. The germline V gene encodes CDR1 SGHTA and CDR2 FQGNSA. CDR3 in amino acids: CASSLQRRHDQYF. The CDR3, as DNA: TGTGCCAGCAGCTTACAGCGGCGTCACGATCAGTACTTC.

This clone occurred a few times. The chain joins TRBV4-3 to TRBJ1-4, with a possible D match to TRBD1 (5 bases). The CDR3 loop spans 13 amino acids. V dropped 0 bases and J dropped 11 bases, with 10 bases sitting between them. CDR1 and CDR2 from the germline V gene are LGHNA and YSLEER. The CDR3 region is CASSQELRGKLFF. DNA of the CDR3: TGCGCCAGCAGCCAAGAATTACGGGGGAAACTGTTTTTT.

This clone was counted only a few times. The rearrangement links TRBV5-1 to TRBJ2-3; D not resolved. Germline CDR1 reads SGHRS; CDR2 reads YFSETQ. The CDR3 loop spans 16 amino acids. Deletions cut 0 bases from V and 0 bases from J, with 11 bases between. CDR3 bases: TGCGCCAGCAGCTTGGGGCCCACCTCTAGCACAGATACGCAGTATTTT. It yields the protein CASSLGPTSSTDTQYF.

This chain uses TRBV30 with TRBJ2-7, with D perhaps TRBD1 (6 bases). Germline CDR1 and CDR2: GTSNPN and SVGIG (reference sequence). The CDR3 sequence is 12 residues long. Trimming took 2 bases from V and 6 from J, leaving 11 bases between them. The CDR3 nucleotides are TGTGCCTGGAGTAGCCAAGGGGGCGAGCAGTACTTC. Residues: CAWSSQGGEQYF.

V usage is TRBV5-8 and J usage is TRBJ2-5; D gene uncertain. Per the germline V gene, CDR1 is SGHTS and CDR2 is YDEGEE. CDR3 size: 13 residues. Trimming took off 2 bases at V and 7 bases at J, with 12 bases between the two ends. CDR3 in DNA: TGTGCCAGCAGCTTACCAGGTCCCGCGACCCAGTACTTC. It translates to CASSLPGPATQYF.

This clone was picked up a small number of times. The rearrangement uses TRBV6-5 and TRBJ2-7, with 9 bases that match TRBD1. Germline V lookup: CDR1 MNHEY, CDR2 SVGAGI. CDR3 length equals 15 residues. V lost 0 bases to trimming and J lost 7 bases; unmatched junction nucleotides: 7. CDR3 sequence reads: CASSYSPTGGLEQYF. The CDR3, as DNA: TGTGCCAGCAGTTACTCCCCGACAGGGGGGTTGGAGCAGTACTTC.

The rearrangement uses TRBV19 and TRBJ2-1, with 8 bases aligning to TRBD2. Trimming took 5 bases from V and 9 from J; bases not matched to a gene: 12. This CDR3 is built from 15 residues. The V gene's germline CDR1 is LNHDA and CDR2 SQIVND (reference sequence). The CDR3 region is CASSLTGTSFGEQFF. Here the CDR3 DNA reads TGTGCCAGTAGTCTCACCGGGACTAGTTTTGGTGAGCAGTTCTTC. Drawing the rest from reference TRBV19 and TRBJ2-1, the complete variable domain is DGGITQSPKYLFRKEGQNVTLSCEQNLNHDAMYWYRQDPGQGLRLIYYSQIVNDFQKGDIAEGYSVSREKKESFPLTVTSAQKNPTAFYLCASSLTGTSFGEQFFGPGTRLTVL.

This clone appeared many times. The rearrangement links TRBV4-3 to TRBJ2-2; TRBD2 might be the D (5 bases). CDR3 length equals 16 residues. V lost 0 bases and J lost 5, with 13 bases in between. Per germline, CDR1 LGHNA and CDR2 YSLEER. In DNA, the CDR3 is TGCGCCAGCAGCCAAGAATCAGTGCGGGCTACCGGGGAGCTGTTTTTT. This encodes CASSQESVRATGELFF.

This clone was recorded a few times. The CDR3 sequence is CASSRNAPYNSPLHF. CDR3 DNA: TGTGCCAGCAGCCGAAACGCGCCGTATAATTCACCCCTCCACTTT. V usage is TRBV14 and J usage is TRBJ1-6; D is undetermined. Trimming took off 4 bases at V and 4 bases at J, with 11 bases between the two ends. The CDR3 extends over 15 amino acids. The V gene's germline CDR1 is SGHDN and CDR2 FVKESK.

This clone was seen more than once but under ten times. The chain has TRBV5-1 and TRBJ2-7, with D possibly TRBD2 on 6 matching bases. Between the trimmed V and J ends, which lost 4 bases and 6 bases, there was a span of 14 bases. Germline V gene lookup returns CDR1 SGHRS and CDR2 YFSETQ. This CDR3 has 13 amino acids. This chain's CDR3 is CASSPAEGAEQYF. DNA of the CDR3: TGCGCCAGCAGCCCCGCGGAGGGTGCCGAGCAGTACTTC.

The chain has TRBV6-5 and TRBJ2-3; D unresolved. The germline gives CDR1 MNHEY, CDR2 SVGAGI. The CDR3 is 14 residues long. V lost 5 bases and J lost 2, with 11 bases in between. CDR3 loop: CASSPLRSTDTQYF. The CDR3 coding sequence is TGTGCCAGCAGTCCCCTCCGTTCCACAGATACGCAGTATTTT.

V gene TRBV7-2 combines with J gene TRBJ1-2; 9 nucleotides agree with TRBD1. J was trimmed by 8 bases and V by 2 bases; bases with no gene match: 9. The germline V gene has CDR1 SGHTA and CDR2 FQGNSA. The CDR3 is made up of 15 amino acids. CDR3 sequence (DNA): TGTGCCAGCAGCTTACGCAATACGGACAGGGGCGGCTACACCTTC. Amino acid sequence: CASSLRNTDRGGYTF.

The chain uses TRBV2 and TRBJ2-7; 14 bases agree with TRBD2. The CDR3 extends over 15 amino acids. Germline V CDR1 and CDR2: SNHLY, FYNNEI. The V and J ends lost 6 bases and 6 bases, in that order; junction bases with no gene match: 7. The DNA of the CDR3 is TGTGCCAGCAGAGTGACTAGCGGGAGGGGTGGCGAGCAGTACTTC. Protein product: CASRVTSGRGGEQYF.